The present entry profiles one T cell receptor beta chain with its context. The V end lost 2 bases, the J end lost 11 bases, and 9 bases lay between the germline ends. Germline loops: CDR1 MNHNY, CDR2 SVGAGI (reference sequence). There are 11 residues in the CDR3. This entry comes from a study of blood T cells in healthy people across ages. PCR was performed a second time for about 7 to 11 cycles using a sample-barcoded 5' primer and a J-beta primer mix. Each cDNA molecule was tagged by a template-switch adaptor with 12 random nucleotides. TCRdb used MiXCR to reprocess the 5' RACE reads, holding one entry per CDR3 protein. The sample has about a million distinct CDR3 sequences; around 48% are singletons.

The chain has TRBV6-6 and TRBJ1-1, with D maybe TRBD1 (5 bases). This sequence originates from a young man in good health. The sequencing input was blood. In DNA, the CDR3 is TGTGCCAGCAGTTACGGGGGGGACGCTTTCTTT. Translation gives CASSYGGDAFF.